Following are 30 T cell receptor beta chains from one sample sequenced in a study of blood T cell repertoires in COVID-19. Profiling relied on immunoSEQ multiplex PCR, and the TCRdb table lists in-frame clones only, not all of them. The table has 200,000 to 300,000 clones, about 89% seen once. Sequencing input: PBMCs or T cells enriched from blood (not recorded which). Receptors were obtained from a man in his forties or fifties who had recovered from COVID-19.

This chain joins TRBV10-2 and TRBJ2-1, with 12 bases matching TRBD2. The ends lost 4 bases at V and 2 bases at J; junction bases unmatched: 6. CDR3 length: 17 amino acids. The germline V gene has CDR1 WSHSY and CDR2 SAAADI. CDR3 residues: CASSGLAGVGPYNEQFF. The CDR3 DNA is TGCGCCAGCAGTGGACTAGCGGGAGTAGGCCCCTACAATGAGCAGTTCTTC.

This chain uses TRBV6-1 with TRBJ2-5; possible D gene TRBD2, 7 bases. The CDR3 consists of 20 residues. Trimming took off 1 base at V and 5 bases at J, with 29 bases between the two ends. CDR1 is MNHNS, CDR2 SASEGT, per germline. The CDR3 is CASSEERGGSAGARRETQYF. The CDR3 bases are TGTGCCAGCAGTGAAGAGCGCGGGGGTTCGGCGGGGGCTCGACGGGAGACCCAGTACTTC.

CDR3 in amino acids: CAWSVGQGVYGYTF. The CDR3 DNA is TGTGCCTGGAGTGTGGGACAGGGTGTCTATGGCTACACCTTC. This chain joins TRBV30 and TRBJ1-2, with 9 bases that match TRBD1. Germline CDR1 reads GTSNPN; CDR2 reads SVGIG (reference sequence). V dropped 0 bases and J dropped 4; count of bases not matched to a gene: 3. This CDR3 region has 14 residues.

V gene TRBV18 combines with J gene TRBJ2-1; weak D call: TRBD1 (6 bases). Trimming removed 3 bases at V and 0 bases at J, with 15 bases between. Germline assignment: CDR1 KGHSH and CDR2 LQKENI. CDR3 length: 17 amino acids. In DNA, the CDR3 is TGTGCCAGCTCACCGCGGACAGTCCAAAGCTCCTACAATGAGCAGTTCTTC. Its translation: CASSPRTVQSSYNEQFF.

This clone was seen once. The rearrangement uses TRBV6-5 and TRBJ2-7, with D possibly being TRBD2 (5 bases). With 0 bases removed from V and 0 bases from J, the gap between germline ends came to 12 bases. Germline V gene lookup returns CDR1 MNHEY and CDR2 SVGAGI. The CDR3 is 16 amino acids. The CDR3 reads CASSYSRGLSSYEQYF. As DNA, the CDR3 is TGTGCCAGCAGTTACTCGAGAGGACTGAGCTCCTACGAGCAGTACTTC.

V usage is TRBV27 and J usage is TRBJ1-2; 10 nucleotides line up with TRBD1. The CDR3 consists of 15 residues. CDR1 is MNHEY and CDR2 is SMNVEV in the germline V gene (reference sequence). V shed 5 bases, J shed 5 bases, and the junction held 8 bases outside the gene matches. The CDR3 spells CASSLGQGVGYGYTF. CDR3 nucleotide sequence: TGTGCCAGCAGTCTCGGACAGGGGGTGGGGTATGGCTACACCTTC.

The rearrangement joins TRBV6-5 to TRBJ2-3; D unclear. Trimming left V 5 bases short and J 1 base short, with 7 bases between. Looked up from germline, CDR1 is MNHEY and CDR2 is SVGAGI. The CDR3 has 13 residues. CDR3 nucleotide sequence: TGTGCCAGCAGTCGTCGGGGCACAGATACGCAGTATTTT. Protein: CASSRRGTDTQYF.

The rearrangement uses TRBV11-3 and TRBJ2-1, with a possible D match to TRBD2 (6 bases). Per the germline V gene, CDR1 is SGHNT and CDR2 is YENEEA. This CDR3 spans 16 amino acids. The V end lost 1 base, the J end lost 4 bases, and 14 bases lay between the germline ends. In DNA, the CDR3 is TGTGCCAGCAGCTTAGTGCTAGCGATTGTATACAATGAGCAGTTCTTC. Amino acid sequence: CASSLVLAIVYNEQFF.

The chain couples TRBV6-2 or TRBV6-3 to TRBJ2-5; no clear D. The CDR3 loop spans 14 amino acids. Trimming removed 5 bases at V and 2 bases at J, with 12 bases between. Germline V gene lookup returns CDR1 MNHEY and CDR2 SVGEGT. The CDR3: CASSNHRLQETQYF. The CDR3 coding sequence is TGTGCCAGCAGTAACCACAGATTACAAGAGACCCAGTACTTC.

The chain joins TRBV7-2 to TRBJ2-1; D might be TRBD2 (6 bases). The CDR3 has 12 residues. Germline-derived CDR1 and CDR2 are SGHTA and FQGNSA. V lost 3 bases, J lost 13 bases, and 13 bases lay in between. As DNA, the CDR3 is TGTGCCAGCAGCTTCCTTTTAGCGGAACAGTTCTTC. Translating it yields CASSFLLAEQFF. Complete variable domain (other parts from reference TRBV7-2 and TRBJ2-1): GAGVSQSPSNKVTEKGKDVELRCDPISGHTALYWYRQSLGQGLEFLIYFQGNSAPDKSGLPSDRFSAERTGGSVSTLTIQRTQQEDSAVYLCASSFLLAEQFFGPGTRLTVL.

The chain uses TRBV12-3 or TRBV12-4 and TRBJ1-5; TRBD1 might be the D (5 bases). The CDR3 extends over 12 amino acids. Between the trimmed V and J ends, which lost 9 bases and 11 bases, there was a span of 17 bases. CDR3 in DNA: TGTGCCAGTGGAGATAGGGGAACGGCCCAGCATTTT. Translated: CASGDRGTAQHF.

Written as DNA, the CDR3 is TGCAGCGTTGAAGGGAGACAGGGGGGCACTGAAGCTTTCTTT. This translates into CSVEGRQGGTEAFF. The chain joins TRBV29-1 to TRBJ1-1; 9 bases match TRBD1. V shed 1 base, J shed 4 bases, and the junction held 4 bases outside the gene matches. Germline V gene sequence: CDR1 SQVTM, CDR2 ANQGSEA. The CDR3 runs 14 residues.

The rearrangement joins TRBV20-1 to TRBJ2-3; D is possibly TRBD2 (5 bases). The germline gives CDR1 DFQATT, CDR2 SNEGSKA (reference sequence). The V gene lost 3 bases and the J gene lost 3 bases, with 13 bases spanning the gap. The CDR3 loop spans 14 amino acids. CDR3 sequence (DNA): TGCAGTGCTAGTCAAGTCAGCGGAACAGATACGCAGTATTTT. The encoded protein is CSASQVSGTDTQYF.

The rearrangement uses TRBV2 and TRBJ2-1; perhaps TRBD2 as D (7 bases). CDR1 and CDR2 from the germline V gene are SNHLY and FYNNEI. The CDR3 is 12 residues long. Trimming took 4 bases from V and 9 from J, leaving 10 bases between them. Here the CDR3 DNA reads TGTGCCAGCAGTGTAGGGGGGGGTGAGCAGTTCTTC. This sequence encodes CASSVGGGEQFF.

This chain uses TRBV7-9 with TRBJ2-5, with 7 bases that match TRBD1. Germline V gene data show CDR1 as SEHNR and CDR2 as FQNEAQ (reference sequence). The junction had 16 bases not matched to a gene; V was cut back by 5 bases and J by 4 bases. The CDR3 loop spans 17 amino acids. The CDR3 region has the DNA TGTGCCAGCAGCGAAGGGACAGCCAGTTGGTTGGGAGAGACCCAGTACTTC. It is translated as CASSEGTASWLGETQYF.

The V call is TRBV6-2 or TRBV6-3, the J call TRBJ2-7, with 10 bases lining up with TRBD2. Germline V gene data show CDR1 as MNHEY and CDR2 as SVGEGT. CDR3 length equals 15 residues. Losses at the gene ends were 4 bases for V and 2 bases for J; bases not matched to a gene: 5. CDR3 in amino acids: CASSSPGLATYEQYF. The DNA for the CDR3 is TGTGCCAGCAGTTCACCGGGACTAGCGACCTACGAGCAGTACTTC.

This sequence joins TRBV7-9 and TRBJ1-2; 10 positions agree with TRBD1. The junction had 3 bases not matched to a gene; V was cut back by 5 bases and J by 6 bases. The CDR3 is made up of 13 amino acids. Germline V gene data show CDR1 as SEHNR and CDR2 as FQNEAQ (reference sequence). The CDR3 protein is CASSVGQGDGYTF. CDR3 bases: TGTGCCAGCAGCGTAGGACAGGGGGATGGCTACACCTTC. Combining the CDR3 with reference TRBV7-9 and TRBJ1-2 gives the whole variable domain DTGVSQNPRHKITKRGQNVTFRCDPISEHNRLYWYRQTLGQGPEFLTYFQNEAQLEKSRLLSDRFSAERPKGSFSTLEIQRTEQGDSAMYLCASSVGQGDGYTFGSGTRLTVV.

The rearrangement links TRBV6-5 to TRBJ2-5; possible D gene TRBD1, 5 bases. Trimming shortened V by 6 bases and J by 7 bases, and 18 bases separated the two germline ends. The CDR3 extends over 14 amino acids. CDR1 and CDR2 (germline): MNHEY, SVGAGI. The CDR3 nucleotides are TGTGCCAGCAGGAAAGACAGCGCCTCCCTGACCCAGTACTTC. This codes for CASRKDSASLTQYF.

The chain has TRBV27 and TRBJ2-2, with 9 bases matching TRBD1. This CDR3 spans 15 amino acids. V lost 5 bases to trimming and J lost 6 bases; unmatched junction nucleotides: 7. The germline gives CDR1 MNHEY, CDR2 SMNVEV (reference sequence). The chain's CDR3 is CASSPDRGAAGELFF. CDR3 bases: TGTGCCAGCAGTCCGGACAGGGGCGCGGCCGGGGAGCTGTTTTTT.

The rearrangement uses TRBV9 and TRBJ2-2, with TRBD1 as a possible D gene (5 bases). Germline V gene lookup returns CDR1 SGDLS and CDR2 YYNGEE. The V and J ends lost 4 bases and 7 bases respectively, with 11 bases between them. This CDR3 comprises 13 residues. This CDR3 reads CASSWLGDGELFF. Here the CDR3 DNA reads TGTGCCAGCAGCTGGCTAGGGGACGGGGAGCTGTTTTTT.

This chain joins TRBV9 and TRBJ2-3; 7 bases line up with TRBD1. The CDR3 spans 15 residues. J was trimmed by 1 base and V by 3 bases; bases with no gene match: 5. Germline CDR1 and CDR2: SGDLS and YYNGEE. The CDR3 DNA sequence: TGTGCCAGCAGCGCCCGACAGGGTGGCACAGATACGCAGTATTTT. Amino acid sequence: CASSARQGGTDTQYF.

The chain uses TRBV3-1 (or the pseudogene TRBV3-2) and TRBJ2-1; 9 bases fit TRBD1. The ends lost 0 bases at V and 6 bases at J; junction bases unmatched: 6. Per germline, CDR1 LGHDT and CDR2 YNNKEL (reference sequence). The CDR3 is 16 residues long. CDR3 nucleotide sequence: TGTGCCAGCAGCCAAGAGGGGGACAGGGTTTTCAATGAGCAGTTCTTC. Encoded protein: CASSQEGDRVFNEQFF.

The chain has TRBV27 and TRBJ2-2; 8 bases align to TRBD1. V was pared by 5 bases and J by 3 bases, with 11 bases of the junction left unmatched. This CDR3 contains 17 residues. From germline, CDR1 is MNHEY and CDR2 SMNVEV (reference sequence). The CDR3 sequence: CASSTLVGTGDTGELFF. The CDR3 nucleotides are TGTGCCAGCAGTACTCTCGTTGGGACAGGAGACACCGGGGAGCTGTTTTTT.

This chain links TRBV12-3 or TRBV12-4 with TRBJ1-2, with D unclear. Between the trimmed V and J ends, which lost 0 bases and 6 bases, there was a span of 8 bases. The CDR3 runs 13 residues. CDR3 nucleotides: TGTGCCAGCAGTTTAGCGCTGGGAGATGGCTACACCTTC. Translated: CASSLALGDGYTF.

The genes are TRBV30 and TRBJ2-3; 9 positions match TRBD2. Per the germline V gene, CDR1 is GTSNPN and CDR2 is SVGIG (reference sequence). The trim removed 2 bases at V and 5 bases at J, leaving 20 bases unmatched. The CDR3 length is 19 residues. The CDR3 protein is CAWSSNPPSAGGPGDTQYF. In DNA form, the CDR3 reads TGTGCCTGGAGTTCAAACCCCCCCTCGGCGGGGGGGCCAGGAGATACGCAGTATTTT.

The V gene is TRBV6-6, the J gene TRBJ2-3; 8 positions match TRBD1. CDR3 size: 14 residues. Germline CDR1 MNHNY, CDR2 SVGAGI (reference sequence). V trimming: 6 bases; J trimming: 3 bases; junction bases outside the gene matches: 5. The CDR3 DNA reads as TGTGCCAGCAGCCCCAGGGGGCAGACAGATACGCAGTATTTT. It is translated as CASSPRGQTDTQYF.

The chain recombines TRBV19 with TRBJ1-1; D perhaps matches TRBD1 (6 bases). The germline V and J ends were trimmed by 4 bases and 4 bases, with 13 bases remaining between them. The V gene's germline CDR1 is LNHDA and CDR2 SQIVND (reference sequence). The CDR3 covers 14 residues. The chain's CDR3 is CASSSRGRGTEAFF. In DNA, the CDR3 is TGTGCCAGTAGTAGCAGGGGAAGAGGCACTGAAGCTTTCTTT.

V gene TRBV7-3 combines with J gene TRBJ1-1; D uncertain. This CDR3 is built from 14 residues. Trimming removed 2 bases from V and 1 base from J, with 8 bases in between. The germline V gene encodes CDR1 SGHTA and CDR2 FQGTGA. CDR3 DNA sequence: TGTGCCAGCAGCTTAGGTCCGGGGAACACTGAAGCTTTCTTT. Translating gives CASSLGPGNTEAFF.

The chain couples TRBV5-1 to TRBJ2-4, with D hard to call. CDR3 size: 15 residues. CDR1 and CDR2 (germline): SGHRS, YFSETQ. V lost 4 bases and J 0 bases, leaving 11 bases between the germline ends. The CDR3 sequence: CASSPGTIAKNIQYF. The CDR3 DNA sequence: TGCGCCAGCAGCCCAGGCACAATAGCCAAAAACATTCAGTACTTC.

The chain is built from TRBV5-1 and TRBJ2-1; 10 bases align to TRBD1. The CDR3 has 16 residues. The V gene's germline CDR1 is SGHRS and CDR2 YFSETQ. Trimming took 0 bases from V and 4 from J; bases not matched to a gene: 4. The CDR3 loop reads CASSLEGQGIYNEQFF. The CDR3 DNA reads as TGCGCCAGCAGCTTGGAGGGACAGGGGATATACAATGAGCAGTTCTTC.